Shown below are 20 T cell receptor beta chains from a single sample sequenced in a study of T cells in Graves' hyperthyroidism and ophthalmopathy. RNA transcripts provided the source from which TCR beta CDR3 regions were amplified. In the first-round RT-PCR of the TCR CDR3, the HTBI primer set was used. Each CDR3 protein is one row after TCRdb ran MiXCR on the multiplex PCR reads. The sample yields around 520,000 distinct CDR3 sequences, approximately 25% seen once. Sequencing was performed on blood. These receptors were collected from a woman in her 30s with Graves' ophthalmopathy.

The chain carries TRBV3-1 and TRBJ1-1; D perhaps matches TRBD1 (6 bases). CDR1 is LGHDT and CDR2 is YNNKEL in the germline V gene (reference sequence). The CDR3 runs to 14 residues. Deletions cut 5 bases from V and 1 base from J, with 11 bases between. CDR3: CASSAGAPNTEAFF. For the CDR3, the DNA is TGTGCCAGCAGCGCAGGGGCCCCGAACACTGAAGCTTTCTTT. Full variable domain (outside the CDR3, taken from reference TRBV3-1 and TRBJ1-1): DTAVSQTPKYLVTQMGNDKSIKCEQNLGHDTMYWYKQDSKKFLKIMFSYNNKELIINETVPNRFSPKSPDKAHLNLHINSLELGDSAVYFCASSAGAPNTEAFFGQGTRLTVV.

This clonotype appeared many times. The rearrangement joins TRBV6-1 to TRBJ1-1; 7 bases are a match to TRBD1. Trimming at V came to 7 bases and at J to 3 bases, leaving 8 bases not matched to a gene. Germline-derived CDR1 and CDR2 are MNHNS and SASEGT. The CDR3 loop spans 14 amino acids. The CDR3 bases are TGTGCCAGCAACCACAGGGGCATGGACACTGAAGCTTTCTTT. The encoded protein is CASNHRGMDTEAFF.

The CDR3 sequence: CASSPTPYREWSNQPQHF. The CDR3 bases are TGTGCCAGCAGCCCCACCCCTTACAGGGAATGGAGCAATCAGCCCCAGCATTTT. The gene calls are TRBV6-2 or TRBV6-3 and TRBJ1-5, with D tentatively TRBD1 (6 bases). V lost 6 bases to trimming and J lost 1 base, with 22 bases between them. CDR3 length: 18 amino acids. The germline V gene has CDR1 MNHEY and CDR2 SVGEGT.

Of note for this clonotype: Compared with germline, one end of the junction differs, possibly owing to a read error. The rearrangement links TRBV10-2 to TRBJ1-3; possibly TRBD1 for D (5 bases). The germline V gene has CDR1 WSHSY and CDR2 SAAADI. The CDR3 consists of 15 residues. CDR3 in DNA: TGTGCCAGCAGAATTGGGACGGGGCCTGGAAACACCATATATTTT. Protein: CASRIGTGPGNTIYF.

This rearrangement joins TRBV24-1 to TRBJ1-2, with no clear D. Trimming left V 4 bases short and J 1 base short, with 9 bases between. Germline assignment: CDR1 KGHDR and CDR2 SFDVKD. This CDR3 has 14 residues. The CDR3 loop is CATSDRGRNYGYTF. DNA for the CDR3: TGTGCCACCAGTGACCGTGGGCGTAACTATGGCTACACCTTC.

The table lists this clonotype with many counts. This chain uses TRBV20-1 with TRBJ2-5; D is possibly TRBD1 (5 bases). This CDR3 spans 13 amino acids. Per germline, CDR1 DFQATT and CDR2 SNEGSKA (reference sequence). V was clipped by 4 bases and J by 3 bases, with 12 bases between them. For the CDR3, the DNA is TGCAGTGCTATGATCCCAGGGAAAGAGACCCAGTACTTC. Its protein product is CSAMIPGKETQYF.

This clonotype was picked up a small number of times. DNA of the CDR3: TGCGCCAGCAGCCAAGATCGGACAGGGGGCGCAAGACACACTGAAGCTTTCTTT. Encoded protein: CASSQDRTGGARHTEAFF. The chain recombines TRBV4-1 with TRBJ1-1; TRBD1 matches at 11 bases. The CDR3 consists of 18 residues. Germline loops: CDR1 MGHRA, CDR2 YSYEKL. The J segment lost 3 bases and the V segment lost 0 bases, leaving 9 bases of the junction unmatched.

The chain recombines TRBV25-1 with TRBJ1-1, with 9 nucleotides matching TRBD1. Looked up from germline, CDR1 is MGHDK and CDR2 is SYGVNS. CDR3 size: 14 residues. The V segment lost 0 bases and the J segment 11 bases; nucleotides outside the gene matches: 7. The CDR3 protein is CASSEYTGGERAFF. CDR3 nucleotides: TGTGCCAGCAGTGAATATACAGGGGGCGAGAGGGCTTTCTTT.

This chain joins TRBV28 and TRBJ2-2, with 7 bases that match TRBD2. Germline lookup yields CDR1 MDHEN and CDR2 SYDVKM. Trimming at V came to 7 bases and at J to 2 bases, leaving 1 base not matched to a gene. The CDR3 is 13 amino acids. Here the CDR3 DNA reads TGTGCCAGCACAGCGGGAAACACCGGGGAGCTGTTTTTT. Translating gives CASTAGNTGELFF. The full variable domain, completed using reference TRBV28 and TRBJ2-2, is DVKVTQSSRYLVKRTGEKVFLECVQDMDHENMFWYRQDPGLGLRLIYFSYDVKMKEKGDIPEGYSVSREKKERFSLILESASTNQTSMYLCASTAGNTGELFFGEGSRLTVL.

Here the CDR3 reads CAWSNPRTGGAYEQYF. CDR3 nucleotides: TGTGCCTGGAGTAACCCCCGGACAGGGGGGGCCTACGAGCAGTACTTC. This chain connects TRBV30 to TRBJ2-7; 10 bases are shared with TRBD1. Germline values: CDR1 GTSNPN, CDR2 SVGIG (reference sequence). Losses at the gene ends were 2 bases for V and 2 bases for J; bases not matched to a gene: 9. The CDR3 extends over 16 amino acids.

This clonotype was picked up many times. V and J are TRBV11-1 and TRBJ2-7; D ambiguous. This CDR3 region has 13 residues. CDR1 is SGHAT and CDR2 is FQDESV in the germline V gene (reference sequence). Trimming shortened V by 1 base and J by 3 bases, and 7 bases separated the two germline ends. CDR3 in amino acids: CASSLVGHYEQYF. In DNA form, the CDR3 reads TGTGCCAGCAGCTTAGTGGGTCACTACGAGCAGTACTTC. Drawing the rest from reference TRBV11-1 and TRBJ2-7, the complete variable domain is EAEVAQSPRYKITEKSQAVAFWCDPISGHATLYWYRQILGQGPELLVQFQDESVVDDSQLPKDRFSAERLKGVDSTLKIQPAELGDSAMYLCASSLVGHYEQYFGPGTRLTVT.

The DNA of the CDR3 is TGTGCCAGCAGTAAAACAGGGGATGGAAACACCATATATTTT. This sequence encodes CASSKTGDGNTIYF. The genes are TRBV6-1 and TRBJ1-3, with TRBD1 identical over 7 bases. V shed 5 bases, J shed 3 bases, and the junction held 4 bases outside the gene matches. The CDR3 is made up of 14 amino acids. CDR1 MNHNS and CDR2 SASEGT come from the germline V gene.

This clonotype was seen ten or more times. The gene calls are TRBV20-1 and TRBJ1-3; 7 nucleotides match TRBD1. Germline assignment: CDR1 DFQATT and CDR2 SNEGSKA (reference sequence). This CDR3 comprises 15 residues. The V and J ends lost 5 bases and 3 bases, in that order; junction bases with no gene match: 10. CDR3: CSADRQSGGGNTIYF. CDR3 bases: TGCAGTGCTGACAGACAATCAGGGGGTGGAAACACCATATATTTT.

This clonotype was recorded at least ten times. J is TRBJ2-5 and V is TRBV28, with D tentatively TRBD2 (7 bases). V shed 7 bases and J shed 5 bases, with 17 bases lying between them. The CDR3 contains 14 residues. Germline lookup yields CDR1 MDHEN and CDR2 SYDVKM. DNA of the CDR3: TGTGCCAGCACCCTGGGGGGCGGGGGTGAGACCCAGTACTTC. Translation gives CASTLGGGGETQYF.

This clonotype was detected only a few times. This chain uses TRBV6-1 with TRBJ1-3; D remains ambiguous. Germline loops: CDR1 MNHNS, CDR2 SASEGT. The CDR3 length is 16 residues. Between the trimmed V and J ends, which lost 5 bases and 0 bases, there was a span of 14 bases. CDR3 amino acids: CASSTHAVLSGNTIYF. CDR3 coding DNA: TGTGCCAGCAGTACCCACGCCGTACTCTCTGGAAACACCATATATTTT.

This clonotype has a count of ten or more. The genes are TRBV10-3 and TRBJ2-7; D is ambiguous. Germline CDR1 ENHRY, CDR2 SYGVKD. The CDR3 extends over 15 amino acids. Between the trimmed V and J ends, which lost 4 bases and 8 bases, there was a span of 21 bases. The CDR3 loop is CAISAPPATPAKQYF. CDR3 DNA: TGTGCCATCAGTGCCCCCCCTGCGACTCCCGCCAAGCAGTACTTC.

This clonotype was counted ten times or more. The V and J genes are TRBV25-1 and TRBJ1-1, with TRBD1 identical over 8 bases. V dropped 3 bases and J dropped 0; count of bases not matched to a gene: 6. The CDR3 is 16 amino acids. CDR1 and CDR2 from the germline V gene are MGHDK and SYGVNS. CDR3 loop: CASSEPRQGMNTEAFF. DNA for the CDR3: TGTGCCAGCAGTGAGCCTAGACAGGGGATGAACACTGAAGCTTTCTTT.

This clonotype was seen at least ten times. The rearrangement joins TRBV6-5 to TRBJ2-5, with a weak D call TRBD2 (5 bases). Trimming removed 3 bases from V and 1 base from J, with 12 bases in between. The CDR3 extends over 15 amino acids. The germline V gene has CDR1 MNHEY and CDR2 SVGAGI. The CDR3 DNA follows: TGTGCCAGCAGTTATAGGACTCCCTTCCAAGAGACCCAGTACTTC. Protein sequence: CASSYRTPFQETQYF.

With respect to this clonotype: At one end, the junction sequence differs from germline, possibly due to a read error. V is TRBV12-3 or TRBV12-4 and J is TRBJ2-2; 8 nucleotides agree with TRBD2. This CDR3 region has 14 residues. CDR3 region: CASSLAGQVGELFF. The CDR3 DNA reads TGCGCCAGCAGTTTAGCGGGGCAGGTCGGGGAGCTGTTTTTT.

This chain joins TRBV20-1 and TRBJ1-6, with TRBD1 matching 7 bases. The CDR3 length is 16 residues. The V gene end was trimmed by 3 bases and the J gene end by 7 bases; junction bases not matched to a gene: 12. Germline values: CDR1 DFQATT, CDR2 SNEGSKA (reference sequence). This chain's CDR3 is CSARAGTARGNSPLHF. The CDR3 DNA sequence: TGCAGTGCTAGGGCCGGGACAGCGAGGGGAAATTCACCCCTCCACTTT.